The text below deals with one T cell receptor beta chain. Its target is not known. Germline loops: CDR1 LNHDA, CDR2 SQIVND (reference sequence). The germline V and J ends were trimmed by 6 bases and 0 bases, with 12 bases remaining between them. This CDR3 has 15 amino acids. This sample was included in a study of identical twins. Whole-study results and caveats: It was out-of-frame TCR alpha sharing in monozygotic twins that models underestimated.

TCRdb called the 5' RACE reads again in MiXCR, with one record for every CDR3 protein. Of 1.5 million to 2 million distinct CDR3 sequences listed, under 35% were seen once; the top ten hold 0.25% to 0.3%. This clonotype was sampled from a newborn girl in good health. Sample: cord blood. The chain uses TRBV19 and TRBJ1-5, with a possible D match to TRBD1 (6 bases). Written as DNA, the CDR3 is TGTGCCAGTAGCCGTCGACAGGATAGCAATCAGCCCCAGCATTTT. As protein: CASSRRQDSNQPQHF.